Each of the 21 T cell receptor beta chains below was sequenced from the same sample in a study of T-cell reconstitution after alpha-beta-depleted transplantation in children. The TCRbeta library incorporated unique molecular identifiers. TCRdb ran MiXCR on the PCR reads and lists one entry per CDR3 protein. The table lists 700,000 to 950,000 distinct CDR3 sequences, roughly 16% of them singletons. The sample in question was PBMCs, mostly from graft donor cells, obtained 360 days after TCRalphabeta/CD19-depleted stem cell transplant. All receptors derive from a male patient aged 10 to 17 who had a stem cell transplant for acute lymphoblastic leukemia, so the T cells may come from the graft donor.

This rearrangement joins TRBV12-3 or TRBV12-4 to TRBJ1-5; perhaps TRBD1 as D (6 bases). This CDR3 spans 15 amino acids. The germline V and J ends were trimmed by 5 bases and 4 bases, with 15 bases remaining between them. The CDR3 DNA sequence: TGTGCCAGCAGTCCGGGGGCGCATCGTAATCAGCCCCAGCATTTT. This gives the protein CASSPGAHRNQPQHF.

This clonotype was seen more than once but under ten times. The genes are TRBV28 and TRBJ2-7; D ambiguous. The germline CDR1 and CDR2 sequences are MDHEN and SYDVKM. Trimming cost V 6 bases and J 3 bases, with 15 bases left between them. This CDR3 spans 14 amino acids. As DNA, the CDR3 is TGTGCCAGCAGCCGGTCCCTTACCCACTACGAGCAGTACTTC. Residues: CASSRSLTHYEQYF.

This clonotype was counted between two and nine times. The chain employs TRBV6-5 and TRBJ1-2, with TRBD1 as a possible D gene (6 bases). Germline CDR1 and CDR2: MNHEY and SVGAGI. V lost 2 bases and J lost 8, with 15 bases in between. The CDR3 extends over 14 amino acids. The CDR3 loop is CASSYHRGPEGYTF. The CDR3 nucleotides are TGTGCCAGCAGTTACCACCGGGGGCCTGAAGGCTACACCTTC.

The chain links TRBV20-1 to TRBJ2-5; D uncertain. The V end was cut by 6 bases, the J end by 4 bases, with 12 bases between. The CDR3 has 12 residues. Germline V gene sequence: CDR1 DFQATT, CDR2 SNEGSKA (reference sequence). The CDR3 nucleotides are TGCAGTGCCGATACCATGACAGAGACCCAGTACTTC. Protein: CSADTMTETQYF.

This clonotype was recorded a few times. The V and J genes are TRBV20-1 and TRBJ1-1, with a weak D call TRBD1 (5 bases). The CDR3 is made up of 14 amino acids. Germline-derived CDR1 and CDR2 are DFQATT and SNEGSKA (reference sequence). The V gene lost 2 bases and the J gene lost 3 bases, with 13 bases spanning the gap. CDR3 DNA: TGCAGTGCTAGATCGCCCGGGGCAGACACTGAAGCTTTCTTT. Its protein is CSARSPGADTEAFF.

This clonotype was detected once. V is TRBV9 and J is TRBJ2-7; 8 bases map to TRBD2. V trimming: 6 bases; J trimming: 3 bases; junction bases outside the gene matches: 8. Germline loops: CDR1 SGDLS, CDR2 YYNGEE. The CDR3 totals 14 residues. The CDR3 DNA is TGTGCCAGCACCCCCGCGGGGGGATACTACGAGCAGTACTTC. Translating it yields CASTPAGGYYEQYF.

This clonotype was seen at least ten times. This rearrangement joins TRBV7-9 to TRBJ2-3, with 7 bases aligning to TRBD1. The V segment lost 8 bases and the J segment 2 bases; nucleotides outside the gene matches: 1. Germline V lookup: CDR1 SEHNR, CDR2 FQNEAQ (reference sequence). There are 12 residues in the CDR3. CDR3 nucleotides: TGTGCCAGCCAGGGGGTCACAGATACGCAGTATTTT. The encoded protein is CASQGVTDTQYF.

This clonotype was recorded at least ten times. The rearrangement links TRBV24-1 to TRBJ2-1, with 13 bases that match TRBD2. V lost 4 bases, J lost 6 bases, and 5 bases stayed unmatched. In germline, CDR1 is KGHDR, CDR2 SFDVKD. The CDR3 has 16 amino acids. In nucleotides, the CDR3 is TGTGCCACCAGTGAGGGAGGACTAGCGGGAGTCAATGAGCAGTTCTTC. Amino acid sequence: CATSEGGLAGVNEQFF.

Of note for this clonotype: A much larger clone sits a single nucleotide away, making a read error possible. Given the absence of the conserved phenylalanine or tryptophan at the CDR3 end, a read error is likely. This sequence joins TRBV27 and TRBJ2-1; D perhaps matches TRBD2 (6 bases). Looked up from germline, CDR1 is MNHEY and CDR2 is SMNVEV (reference sequence). The V gene lost 5 bases and the J gene lost 4 bases, with 15 bases spanning the gap. The CDR3 covers 15 residues. DNA of the CDR3: TGTGCCAGCAGTGGGGCTAGGCGGGGATACAATGAGCAGTTCTAC. Translated: CASSGARRGYNEQFY.

The CDR3 nucleotides read TGTGCCAGCGGTGGGACGGAGGTTGGAGAGACCCAGTACTTC. This sequence encodes CASGGTEVGETQYF. The chain joins TRBV27 to TRBJ2-5; D may match TRBD1 or TRBD2 (5 bases each). The length of the CDR3 is 14 residues. CDR1 is MNHEY and CDR2 is SMNVEV in the germline V gene (reference sequence). The V end was cut by 8 bases, the J end by 4 bases, with 17 bases between.

The chain combines TRBV11-2 with TRBJ1-1, with TRBD1 as a possible D gene (6 bases). With 0 bases removed from V and 1 base from J, the gap between germline ends came to 18 bases. This CDR3 is 18 amino acids long. Per germline, CDR1 SGHAT and CDR2 FQNNGV. The CDR3 sequence: CASSLDFRPRGKNTEAFF. For the CDR3, the DNA is TGTGCCAGCAGCTTAGACTTCCGCCCGAGGGGGAAGAACACTGAAGCTTTCTTT.

The V gene is TRBV5-1, the J gene TRBJ2-5; 10 bases align to TRBD2. There are 18 residues in the CDR3. J lost 5 bases, V lost 4 bases, and 17 bases had no gene match. Germline CDR1 SGHRS, CDR2 YFSETQ. Here the CDR3 reads CASSRGLAGGPSRETQYF. For the CDR3, the DNA is TGCGCCAGCAGCCGGGGGTTAGCGGGAGGCCCTTCCCGCGAGACCCAGTACTTC.

This clonotype was seen only a few times. The rearrangement links TRBV6-1 to TRBJ2-5, with TRBD2 identical over 9 bases. CDR1 and CDR2 (germline): MNHNS, SASEGT. This CDR3 region has 17 residues. With V trimmed by 4 bases and J by 4 bases, 13 bases remained unmatched. The CDR3 DNA reads as TGTGCCAGCAGTGCCCTCGGTCGGCTAGCGGGACGAGAGACCCAGTACTTC. It yields the protein CASSALGRLAGRETQYF.

The chain has TRBV11-2 and TRBJ2-1; perhaps TRBD1 as D (5 bases). The CDR3 runs 16 residues. Germline CDR1 SGHAT, CDR2 FQNNGV. The V end lost 7 bases, the J end lost 2 bases, and 18 bases lay between the germline ends. CDR3 region: CASNPPSTDTYNEQFF. The DNA for the CDR3 is TGTGCCAGCAATCCCCCCTCGACGGACACCTACAATGAGCAGTTCTTC.

This clonotype was counted ten times or more. V is TRBV29-1 and J is TRBJ2-7; unclear D gene. V shed 4 bases and J shed 3 bases, with 7 bases lying between them. The CDR3 extends over 11 amino acids. The V gene's germline CDR1 is SQVTM and CDR2 ANQGSEA. The CDR3: CSVATNYEQYF. CDR3 nucleotides: TGCAGCGTTGCCACAAACTACGAGCAGTACTTC.

The CDR3 region is CASIGTGSSYEQYF. The DNA of the CDR3 is TGTGCCAGCATCGGGACGGGGAGCTCCTACGAGCAGTACTTC. The chain joins TRBV6-2 or TRBV6-3 to TRBJ2-7; TRBD1 or TRBD2 may be the D gene (5 bases each). CDR1 is MNHEY and CDR2 is SVGEGT in the germline V gene. Between the trimmed V and J ends, which lost 7 bases and 0 bases, there was a span of 13 bases. There are 14 residues in the CDR3.

The chain links TRBV3-1 to TRBJ2-7; 7 nucleotides agree with TRBD1. The CDR3 length is 16 residues. In germline, CDR1 is LGHDT, CDR2 YNNKEL (reference sequence). V gave up 3 bases and J gave up 2 bases; unmatched junction bases: 10. The CDR3 nucleotides are TGTGCCAGCAGCCATAAACCCGGGACAGTTACCTACGAGCAGTACTTC. Protein: CASSHKPGTVTYEQYF.

This clonotype was observed a few times. J is TRBJ1-1 and V is TRBV6-1; D ambiguous. Trimming took off 8 bases at V and 4 bases at J, with 20 bases between the two ends. Germline V gene sequence: CDR1 MNHNS, CDR2 SASEGT. The CDR3 is made up of 15 amino acids. CDR3 residues: CASAPARRRGTEAFF. For the CDR3, the DNA is TGTGCCAGCGCCCCAGCCAGGCGTCGCGGCACTGAAGCTTTCTTT.

The chain recombines TRBV7-9 with TRBJ2-3; D unresolved. V lost 5 bases and J 2 bases, leaving 14 bases between the germline ends. Looked up from germline, CDR1 is SEHNR and CDR2 is FQNEAQ (reference sequence). The CDR3 covers 15 residues. In DNA form, the CDR3 reads TGTGCCAGCAGCCCAGGATCGCTTAACACAGATACGCAGTATTTT. Protein product: CASSPGSLNTDTQYF.

The chain employs TRBV20-1 and TRBJ1-2; perhaps TRBD1 as D (5 bases). The CDR3 has 16 amino acids. Trimming pared 8 bases from V and 2 bases from J, leaving 24 bases between. Germline V gene lookup returns CDR1 DFQATT and CDR2 SNEGSKA (reference sequence). This chain's CDR3 is CSSRQMMTDLNYGYTF. The CDR3 coding sequence is TGCAGTTCACGTCAAATGATGACAGATCTCAACTATGGCTACACCTTC.

This clonotype was seen repeatedly, ten times or more. The junction departs from germline at one end; a sequencing error may be responsible. The gene calls are TRBV12-3 or TRBV12-4 and TRBJ1-1, with D maybe TRBD1 (5 bases). There are 11 residues in the CDR3. DNA of the CDR3: TGCGCCAGCACCCGGGGGACTGAAGCTTTCTTT. It is translated as CASTRGTEAFF.